A single sample is the source of the 20 T cell receptor beta chains below, sequenced in a study of blood T cell repertoires in COVID-19. Profiling relied on immunoSEQ multiplex PCR, and the TCRdb table lists in-frame clones only, not all of them. The sample lists approximately 170,000 clones; 80% to 90% were seen once. Sequencing used peripheral blood. The receptors were sampled from a young man who had recovered from COVID-19.

Turning to this clone: The sample carries other DNA sequences with the same CDR3. This chain links TRBV19 with TRBJ2-1; 11 bases are a match to TRBD2. The germline CDR1 and CDR2 sequences are LNHDA and SQIVND (reference sequence). Germline trimming cut 9 bases from V and 3 bases from J; bases unmatched to any gene: 7. The CDR3 loop spans 15 amino acids. CDR3 loop: CASSPGLAVYNEQFF. For the CDR3, the DNA is TGTGCCAGCTCACCGGGACTAGCGGTCTACAATGAGCAGTTCTTC.

As DNA, the CDR3 is TGTGCCAGCAGTCGGGGGGGGCAAGAGACCCAGTACTTC. This translates into CASSRGGQETQYF. This chain links TRBV25-1 with TRBJ2-5; 8 nucleotides align to TRBD2. The germline CDR1 and CDR2 sequences are MGHDK and SYGVNS. The CDR3 has 13 residues. With V trimmed by 5 bases and J by 2 bases, 1 base remained unmatched.

This clone was found once. V usage is TRBV11-2 and J usage is TRBJ2-7; D perhaps matches TRBD1 (5 bases). Trimming took 5 bases from V and 9 from J, leaving 17 bases between them. The V gene's germline CDR1 is SGHAT and CDR2 FQNNGV. This CDR3 region has 13 residues. The CDR3 coding sequence is TGTGCCAGCAGCCCCATGTCCCAGGGTCCGCAGTACTTC. Amino acid sequence: CASSPMSQGPQYF.

Details on this clone: Other DNA sequences of this sample code for an identical CDR3. This rearrangement joins TRBV11-2 to TRBJ1-3, with D unclear. The CDR3 is made up of 12 amino acids. The germline gives CDR1 SGHAT, CDR2 FQNNGV. The ends were cut back, 1 base at V and 7 bases at J, with 5 bases in the middle. CDR3 sequence reads: CASSLAGNTIYF. The CDR3 DNA reads as TGTGCCAGCAGCTTAGCGGGGAACACCATATATTTT.

This rearrangement joins TRBV7-2 to TRBJ2-3; D gene ambiguous. The CDR3 is 13 residues long. The V end was cut by 3 bases, the J end by 2 bases, with 6 bases between. Germline V gene data show CDR1 as SGHTA and CDR2 as FQGNSA. The CDR3 DNA reads as TGTGCCAGCAGCTTGTACAACACAGATACGCAGTATTTT. This sequence encodes CASSLYNTDTQYF.

V is TRBV9 and J is TRBJ2-7; 7 nucleotides agree with TRBD2. This CDR3 is built from 14 residues. Per the germline V gene, CDR1 is SGDLS and CDR2 is YYNGEE. V lost 1 base to trimming and J lost 0 bases; unmatched junction nucleotides: 1. The CDR3 nucleotides read TGTGCCAGCAGCGTACTAGCGGACTCCTACGAGCAGTACTTC. Amino acids: CASSVLADSYEQYF.

V gene TRBV5-1 combines with J gene TRBJ2-7, with D possibly TRBD1 on 5 matching bases. V was clipped by 4 bases and J by 2 bases, with 10 bases between them. CDR3 length equals 13 residues. The germline gives CDR1 SGHRS, CDR2 YFSETQ. This chain's CDR3 is CASSLDTPYEQYF. In DNA form, the CDR3 reads TGCGCCAGCAGCCTGGACACCCCCTACGAGCAGTACTTC.

V usage is TRBV9 and J usage is TRBJ2-1, with 7 bases fitting TRBD2. Germline V gene sequence: CDR1 SGDLS, CDR2 YYNGEE. V gave up 1 base and J gave up 5 bases; unmatched junction bases: 6. The CDR3 loop spans 15 amino acids. CDR3 loop: CASSVLAENHNEQFF. CDR3 nucleotide sequence: TGTGCCAGCAGCGTACTAGCGGAGAACCACAATGAGCAGTTCTTC.

The rearrangement joins TRBV9 to TRBJ2-1, with 7 bases lining up with TRBD2. The germline V gene encodes CDR1 SGDLS and CDR2 YYNGEE. V was pared by 3 bases and J by 8 bases, with 8 bases of the junction left unmatched. This CDR3 is built from 14 residues. The CDR3 protein is CASSAQTSSDEQFF. The DNA of the CDR3 is TGTGCCAGCAGCGCCCAGACTAGCTCTGATGAGCAGTTCTTC.

This clone came up a few times. The chain carries TRBV6-5 and TRBJ1-1, with D possibly being TRBD1 (5 bases). The CDR3 is 15 amino acids. Germline V gene sequence: CDR1 MNHEY, CDR2 SVGAGI. V lost 6 bases, J lost 2 bases, and 16 bases lay in between. CDR3 region: CASRPPGLSNTEAFF. CDR3 bases: TGTGCCAGCAGACCTCCGGGACTCTCTAACACTGAAGCTTTCTTT.

The rearrangement uses TRBV30 and TRBJ2-1; TRBD1 matches 10 bases. V shed 4 bases, J shed 9 bases, and the junction held 9 bases outside the gene matches. This CDR3 is 14 amino acids long. Germline V gene data show CDR1 as GTSNPN and CDR2 as SVGIG (reference sequence). The CDR3 sequence: CAWNGDRGGTEQFF. CDR3 DNA: TGTGCCTGGAACGGGGACAGGGGAGGTACTGAGCAGTTCTTC.

This clone was seen only a few times. V usage is TRBV4-3 and J usage is TRBJ2-1; 8 positions match TRBD1. The CDR3 has 16 amino acids. With 0 bases clipped from V and 7 bases from J, the junction kept 8 bases outside the gene matches. In germline, CDR1 is LGHNA, CDR2 YSLEER. The CDR3 region is CASSQDPQGAVNEQFF. DNA for the CDR3: TGCGCCAGCAGCCAAGACCCGCAGGGGGCTGTGAATGAGCAGTTCTTC.

V usage is TRBV11-2 and J usage is TRBJ2-5, with 12 bases identical to TRBD2. CDR1 SGHAT and CDR2 FQNNGV come from the germline V gene. CDR3 length equals 15 residues. Unmatched junction bases numbered 5, after V lost 4 bases and J lost 5 bases. Written as DNA, the CDR3 is TGTGCCAGCAGCTCCGGACTAGCGGGAATGGAGACCCAGTACTTC. Its protein product is CASSSGLAGMETQYF.

The CDR3 bases are TGTGCCAGCAGTCTTGGGACAGGGGGGAACTATGGCTACACCTTC. The encoded protein is CASSLGTGGNYGYTF. V gene TRBV9 combines with J gene TRBJ1-2, with TRBD1 matching over 11 bases. The germline V gene encodes CDR1 SGDLS and CDR2 YYNGEE. Germline trimming cut 5 bases from V and 2 bases from J; bases unmatched to any gene: 5. CDR3 length: 15 residues. Drawing the rest from reference TRBV9 and TRBJ1-2, the complete variable domain is DSGVTQTPKHLITATGQRVTLRCSPRSGDLSVYWYQQSLDQGLQFLIQYYNGEERAKGNILERFSAQQFPDLHSELNLSSLELGDSALYFCASSLGTGGNYGYTFGSGTRLTVV.

CDR3 amino acids: CAWSAGTTVGYTF. CDR3 bases: TGTGCCTGGAGCGCCGGGACAACCGTTGGCTACACCTTC. This chain joins TRBV30 and TRBJ1-2; a possible D gene is TRBD1 (6 bases). CDR1 is GTSNPN and CDR2 is SVGIG in the germline V gene (reference sequence). The CDR3 covers 13 residues. V lost 3 bases to trimming and J lost 7 bases, with 15 bases between them.

The rearrangement joins TRBV6-5 to TRBJ2-1; the D is unclear. The CDR3 totals 12 residues. Trimming left V 7 bases short and J 10 bases short, with 14 bases between. Germline V CDR1 and CDR2: MNHEY, SVGAGI. CDR3 protein: CASIELPGEQFF. For the CDR3, the DNA is TGTGCCAGCATCGAACTACCCGGGGAGCAGTTCTTC.

The CDR3 DNA reads as TGTGCCAGCAGTGATGATATCGGGGTTGAGCAGTACTTC. Translation: CASSDDIGVEQYF. This chain uses TRBV2 with TRBJ2-7, with D possibly matching TRBD2 (5 bases). Germline CDR1 reads SNHLY; CDR2 reads FYNNEI. The V end was cut by 3 bases, the J end by 7 bases, with 13 bases between. The CDR3 is made up of 13 amino acids.

The chain carries TRBV24-1 and TRBJ2-1; tentatively, D is TRBD2 (5 bases). V lost 5 bases and J lost 5, with 15 bases in between. The CDR3 covers 15 residues. CDR1 KGHDR and CDR2 SFDVKD come from the germline V gene. As DNA, the CDR3 is TGTGCCACCAGTGGAGGGCCCTCGATAGACAATGAGCAGTTCTTC. Translating it yields CATSGGPSIDNEQFF.

The chain carries TRBV6-6 and TRBJ2-7; perhaps TRBD1 as D (5 bases). Trimming took 5 bases from V and 3 from J, leaving 14 bases between them. This CDR3 is built from 14 residues. Looked up from germline, CDR1 is MNHNY and CDR2 is SVGAGI (reference sequence). The chain's CDR3 is CASSPQGYHYEQYF. The CDR3, as DNA: TGTGCCAGCAGTCCGCAGGGCTATCACTACGAGCAGTACTTC.

The genes are TRBV10-3 and TRBJ2-3; possibly TRBD2 for D (6 bases). In germline, CDR1 is ENHRY, CDR2 SYGVKD. V lost 4 bases and J 4 bases, leaving 15 bases between the germline ends. The CDR3 totals 15 residues. The CDR3 here is CAISVSGEFADTQYF. Here the CDR3 DNA reads TGTGCCATCAGTGTTTCGGGAGAGTTCGCAGATACGCAGTATTTT.